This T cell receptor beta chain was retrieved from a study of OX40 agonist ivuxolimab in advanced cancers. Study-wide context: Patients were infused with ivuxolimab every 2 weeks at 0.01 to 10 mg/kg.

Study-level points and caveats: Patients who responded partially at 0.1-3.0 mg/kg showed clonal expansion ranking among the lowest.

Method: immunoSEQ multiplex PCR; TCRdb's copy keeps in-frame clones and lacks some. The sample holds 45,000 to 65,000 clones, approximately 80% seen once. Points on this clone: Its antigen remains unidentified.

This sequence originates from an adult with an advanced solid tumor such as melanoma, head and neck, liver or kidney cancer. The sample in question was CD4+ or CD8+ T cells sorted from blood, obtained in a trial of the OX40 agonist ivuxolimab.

CDR3 loop: CASRSSGDTQYF. CDR3 in DNA: TGTGCCAGCAGGTCATCCGGGGATACGCAGTATTTT. V usage is TRBV27 and J usage is TRBJ2-3; no clear D. Per the germline V gene, CDR1 is MNHEY and CDR2 is SMNVEV (reference sequence). Between the trimmed V and J ends, which lost 6 bases and 6 bases, there was a span of 10 bases. This CDR3 has 12 amino acids.